Listed below are T cell receptor beta chains from one sample, sequenced in a study of cytomegalovirus exposure and HLA in healthy donors. Only in-frame clones appear in the TCRdb table, and some are missing; sequencing was by immunoSEQ multiplex PCR. The sample yields over 200,000 clones, about 90% seen once. The sample was PBMCs. All receptors come from a woman aged 18-35 years in good health and CMV-seronegative. CDR3s include the opening cysteine and the closing phenylalanine or tryptophan. D genes are given only for firm matches. Some rows have no size entry. The others give once, few or many, or a class for an expanded clone.

size	V	D	J	CDR3	DNA
NA	TRBV28	TRBD2	TRBJ2-3	CASSLWALSGITDTQYF	TGTGCCAGCAGTTTATGGGCGCTTAGCGGGATCACAGATACGCAGTATTTT
NA	TRBV18	NA	TRBJ2-1	CASSPSRAMSNEQFF	TGTGCCAGCTCACCATCCAGGGCAATGAGTAATGAGCAGTTCTTC
once	TRBV6-1	NA	TRBJ2-7	CASSGGTHSPYEQYF	TGTGCCAGCAGTGGGGGGACACATAGTCCCTACGAGCAGTACTTC
NA	TRBV7-9	NA	TRBJ2-7	CASSLSPSSAYEQYF	TGTGCCAGCAGCTTGTCCCCCAGCAGCGCCTACGAGCAGTACTTC
NA	TRBV2	NA	TRBJ2-3	CASSPPFGTDTQYF	TGTGCCAGCAGTCCCCCCTTTGGCACAGATACGCAGTATTTT
NA	TRBV7-2	TRBD2	TRBJ2-7	CASSAGLAGGSYEQYF	TGTGCCAGCAGCGCGGGACTAGCGGGAGGAAGCTACGAGCAGTACTTC
NA	TRBV6-4	TRBD2	TRBJ2-2	CASSAGTSDTGELFF	TGTGCCAGCAGCGCCGGGACTAGCGACACCGGGGAGCTGTTTTTT
NA	TRBV27	NA	TRBJ1-4	CASRSGNQNEKLFF	TGTGCCAGCAGATCCGGGAACCAGAATGAAAAACTGTTTTTT
NA	TRBV6-1	NA	TRBJ2-3	CASSRRGGPGDTQYF	TGTGCCAGCAGCCGAAGGGGGGGACCGGGTGATACGCAGTATTTT
NA	TRBV6-5	TRBD2	TRBJ2-1	CASSYLSESSGREQFF	TGTGCCAGCAGTTACCTTTCTGAATCTAGCGGGAGAGAGCAGTTCTTC
NA	TRBV10-3	TRBD2	TRBJ2-5	CAIGPGTSGRGQETQYF	TGTGCCATCGGACCCGGGACTAGCGGGAGGGGACAAGAGACCCAGTACTTC
NA	TRBV12-2	NA	TRBJ2-1	CASRFRVGCSYNEQFF	TGTGCAAGTCGCTTTCGGGTAGGCTGCTCCTACAATGAGCAGTTCTTC
NA	TRBV5-4	NA	TRBJ2-7	CASSLSPTSYEQYF	TGTGCCAGCAGCTTGTCTCCAACTTCCTACGAGCAGTACTTC
NA	TRBV7-9	NA	TRBJ1-1	CASSFTGFTEAFF	TGTGCCAGCAGCTTTACGGGGTTCACTGAAGCTTTCTTT
NA	TRBV27	TRBD1	TRBJ2-6	CASSVQGPGANVLTF	TGTGCCAGCAGCGTACAGGGGCCTGGGGCCAACGTCCTGACTTTC
once	TRBV4-1	TRBD1	TRBJ1-4	CASSQDRRVERTGDEKLFF	TGCGCCAGCAGCCAAGATCGTCGCGTGGAGAGAACAGGGGATGAAAAACTGTTTTTT
NA	TRBV4-3	TRBD1	TRBJ2-7	CASSQWPGQTNYEQYF	TGCGCCAGCAGCCAATGGCCGGGACAGACAAACTACGAGCAGTACTTC
NA	TRBV5-1	TRBD1	TRBJ2-7	CASSLGAGGDEQYF	TGCGCCAGCAGCTTGGGAGCAGGGGGCGACGAGCAGTACTTC
NA	TRBV10-3	TRBD1	TRBJ1-1	CAISSVPGQGASTEAFF	TGTGCCATCAGCTCAGTCCCGGGACAGGGGGCTTCTACTGAAGCTTTCTTT
NA	TRBV28	NA	TRBJ1-5	CASSLGLANQPQHF	TGTGCCAGCAGTTTAGGACTGGCCAATCAGCCCCAGCATTTT
NA	TRBV7-2	NA	TRBJ2-5	CATGHGSTQYF	TGTGCCACCGGTCACGGGAGTACCCAGTACTTC
few	TRBV20-1	NA	TRBJ2-1	CSVTRGDEQFF	TGCAGTGTGACCCGGGGTGATGAGCAGTTCTTC
NA	TRBV7-2	NA	TRBJ2-7	CASSETGYEQYF	TGTGCCAGCAGCGAAACAGGGTACGAGCAGTACTTC
NA	TRBV15	NA	TRBJ1-3	CATSDLEDTIYF	TGTGCCACCAGCGACTTGGAAGACACCATATATTTT
once	TRBV5-8	NA	TRBJ1-4	CASSFVRSAFATNEKLFF	TGTGCCAGCAGCTTCGTCCGGTCCGCCTTTGCAACTAATGAAAAACTGTTTTTT
NA	TRBV19	NA	TRBJ1-5	CASSQPWGGEMDQPQHF	TGTGCCAGTAGTCAACCTTGGGGAGGGGAGATGGATCAGCCCCAGCATTTT
NA	TRBV5-1	NA	TRBJ1-1	CASSLAETAEAFF	TGCGCCAGCAGCTTGGCGGAGACAGCTGAAGCTTTCTTT
NA	TRBV5-5	TRBD1	TRBJ1-2	CASSFETGVYGYTF	TGTGCCAGCAGCTTCGAGACAGGGGTCTATGGCTACACCTTC
NA	TRBV20-1	NA	TRBJ1-1	CSANKNTEAFF	TGCAGTGCTAACAAGAACACTGAAGCTTTCTTT
NA	TRBV27	TRBD2	TRBJ2-7	CASSFKAGGYEQYF	TGTGCCAGCAGTTTTAAAGCGGGAGGCTACGAGCAGTACTTC
NA	TRBV2	TRBD2	TRBJ2-1	CASSAESVGLAGGFLFF	TGTGCCAGCAGCGCCGAATCCGTGGGACTAGCGGGAGGTTTCCTGTTCTTC
NA	TRBV28	TRBD1	TRBJ2-7	CASRGSGQGAYEQYF	TGTGCCAGCAGGGGTTCGGGACAGGGGGCCTACGAGCAGTACTTC
NA	TRBV28	NA	TRBJ1-3	CASSLGGGGSSGNTIYF	TGTGCCAGCAGTTTAGGCGGGGGCGGCAGCTCTGGAAACACCATATATTTT
NA	TRBV19	NA	TRBJ1-1	CASKSDPTEAFF	TGTGCCAGTAAGAGCGATCCCACTGAAGCTTTCTTT
NA	TRBV5-6	TRBD2	TRBJ2-4	CASRMGLAGAVQYF	TGTGCCAGCAGGATGGGACTAGCGGGAGCTGTTCAGTACTTC
NA	TRBV2	TRBD1	TRBJ1-1	CASTETGENEAFF	TGTGCCAGCACCGAAACAGGGGAGAATGAAGCTTTCTTT
NA	TRBV30	TRBD1	TRBJ2-7	CASRQGGSYEQYF	TGTGCCTCGCGACAGGGCGGCTCCTACGAGCAGTACTTC
NA	TRBV7-9	NA	TRBJ2-3	CASSLQGHPTDTQYF	TGTGCCAGCAGTCTACAGGGTCACCCCACAGATACGCAGTATTTT
NA	TRBV25-1	NA	TRBJ1-5	CASSEWGTNQPQHF	TGTGCCAGCAGTGAATGGGGCACAAATCAGCCCCAGCATTTT
NA	TRBV28	TRBD2	TRBJ2-1	CASSPRGSGFVHEQFF	TGTGCCAGCAGTCCCCGGGGTAGCGGGTTCGTTCATGAGCAGTTCTTC